The 11 T cell receptor beta chains in this list originate from one sample, sequenced in a study of OX40 agonist ivuxolimab in advanced cancers. Sequencing was performed with immunoSEQ multiplex PCR; in TCRdb, only in-frame clones are kept and a portion is missing. The data show fewer than 70,000 clones, 83% seen once. Material: CD4+ or CD8+ T cells sorted from blood, obtained in a trial of the OX40 agonist ivuxolimab. The receptors stem from an adult with an advanced solid tumor such as melanoma, head and neck, liver or kidney cancer.

The J gene is TRBJ2-3, the V gene TRBV9; perhaps TRBD2 as D (5 bases). Looked up from germline, CDR1 is SGDLS and CDR2 is YYNGEE. This CDR3 region has 15 residues. Trimming shortened V by 0 bases and J by 0 bases, and 8 bases separated the two germline ends. The CDR3 region is CASSVDGISTDTQYF. The CDR3 DNA reads as TGTGCCAGCAGCGTAGACGGGATTAGCACAGATACGCAGTATTTT.

This chain connects TRBV7-6 to TRBJ1-2; 7 nucleotides agree with TRBD1. The germline CDR1 and CDR2 sequences are SGHVS and FNYEAQ. The CDR3 has 16 residues. J was trimmed by 8 bases and V by 1 base; bases with no gene match: 13. CDR3 sequence reads: CASSLEGAISSGGYTF. Here the CDR3 DNA reads TGTGCCAGCAGCTTAGAGGGGGCTATCTCGAGTGGAGGCTACACCTTC. The full variable domain, with the rest looked up from reference TRBV7-6 and TRBJ1-2, is GAGVSQSPRYKVTKRGQDVALRCDPISGHVSLYWYRQALGQGPEFLTYFNYEAQQDKSGLPNDRFSAERPEGSISTLTIQRTEQRDSAMYRCASSLEGAISSGGYTFGSGTRLTVV.

V gene TRBV2 combines with J gene TRBJ1-3; D is unresolved. The CDR3 runs to 13 residues. Germline values: CDR1 SNHLY, CDR2 FYNNEI. V lost 4 bases and J lost 4, with 8 bases in between. Here the CDR3 DNA reads TGTGCCAGCAGTGGACACTTGGGAAACACCATATATTTT. This gives the protein CASSGHLGNTIYF.

This rearrangement joins TRBV2 to TRBJ2-3; D possibly corresponds to TRBD2 (7 bases). V gave up 6 bases and J gave up 6 bases, with 16 bases separating them. Looked up from germline, CDR1 is SNHLY and CDR2 is FYNNEI. The CDR3 is 14 amino acids. CDR3 sequence: CASRRGGGTDTQYF. In DNA form, the CDR3 reads TGTGCCAGCAGGAGGGGGGGAGGGACGGATACGCAGTATTTT.

The V and J genes are TRBV7-2 and TRBJ2-7, with D perhaps matching TRBD2 (6 bases). CDR1 is SGHTA, CDR2 FQGNSA, per germline. There are 14 residues in the CDR3. V was pared by 5 bases and J by 0 bases, with 11 bases between. This CDR3 is CASSLRDFSYEQYF. CDR3 nucleotides: TGTGCCAGCAGCCTACGGGACTTCTCCTACGAGCAGTACTTC.

A note on this clone: One end of the junction varies from germline; a read error may be responsible. The CDR3 loop is CASSVAGAGETQYF. CDR3 bases: TGTGCTAGCAGCGTAGCGGGGGCGGGAGAGACCCAGTACTTC. The chain recombines TRBV7-7 with TRBJ2-5, with 9 bases matching TRBD2. This CDR3 spans 14 amino acids. Germline V gene data show CDR1 as SSHAT and CDR2 as FNYEAQ (reference sequence).

The chain combines TRBV6-6 with TRBJ1-3, with D maybe TRBD1 (6 bases). Trimming took 11 bases from V and 0 from J, leaving 14 bases between them. Germline assignment: CDR1 MNHNY and CDR2 SVGAGI (reference sequence). The CDR3 runs 14 residues. CDR3 residues: CAARQGLSGNTIYF. The CDR3 DNA reads TGTGCCGCGAGGCAGGGGCTCTCTGGAAACACCATATATTTT.

The chain recombines TRBV2 with TRBJ2-3; D remains unclear. Per the germline V gene, CDR1 is SNHLY and CDR2 is FYNNEI. The CDR3 has 17 amino acids. Trimming cost V 4 bases and J 1 base, with 18 bases left between them. The CDR3 is CASSVHPDPTGTDTQYF. In DNA form, the CDR3 reads TGTGCCAGCAGTGTCCACCCTGATCCTACGGGCACAGATACGCAGTATTTT.

This chain links TRBV7-9 with TRBJ2-7; D is possibly TRBD1 (5 bases). The germline V gene encodes CDR1 SEHNR and CDR2 FQNEAQ (reference sequence). V dropped 1 base and J dropped 6 bases, with 10 bases sitting between them. CDR3 size: 13 residues. CDR3 sequence: CASSLGQLSEQYF. The CDR3 bases are TGTGCCAGCAGCTTAGGACAGTTAAGCGAGCAGTACTTC.

V usage is TRBV5-1 and J usage is TRBJ2-1; 12 positions agree with TRBD2. V dropped 1 base and J dropped 0; count of bases not matched to a gene: 5. CDR3 length equals 18 residues. Germline V gene sequence: CDR1 SGHRS, CDR2 YFSETQ. The CDR3 protein is CASSLMASGGGSYNEQFF. The CDR3 nucleotides are TGCGCCAGCAGCTTGATGGCTAGCGGGGGGGGCTCCTACAATGAGCAGTTCTTC.

The chain is built from TRBV29-1 and TRBJ1-5, with D maybe TRBD1 (6 bases). The V gene's germline CDR1 is SQVTM and CDR2 ANQGSEA. Trimming cost V 7 bases and J 3 bases, with 16 bases left between them. The CDR3 totals 14 residues. The CDR3 region is CSASTGNDNQPQHF. The CDR3 nucleotides are TGCAGCGCGAGTACAGGGAACGACAATCAGCCCCAGCATTTT. The entire variable domain, with the rest obtained from reference TRBV29-1 and TRBJ1-5, is as follows: SAVISQKPSRDICQRGTSLTIQCQVDSQVTMMFWYRQQPGQSLTLIATANQGSEATYESGFVIDKFPISRPNLTFSTLTVSNMSPEDSSIYLCSASTGNDNQPQHFGDGTRLSIL.